Presented here are 15 T cell receptor beta chains from one specimen sequenced in a study of T cells in Graves' hyperthyroidism and ophthalmopathy. From RNA transcripts, TCR beta CDR3 regions were amplified. During a first-round RT-PCR of the TCR CDR3, the HTBI primer set was used. A single record per CDR3 protein comes from TCRdb applying MiXCR to the multiplex PCR reads. The sample lists under 650,000 distinct CDR3 sequences, roughly 16% seen once, with around 4% in the top ten. Material: blood. All receptors derive from a woman aged 25 to 39 with Graves' hyperthyroidism.

This clonotype turned up a few times. The rearrangement joins TRBV13 to TRBJ1-2; possible D gene TRBD1, 5 bases. This CDR3 comprises 15 residues. CDR1 is PRHDT and CDR2 is FYEKMQ in the germline V gene (reference sequence). V was pared by 5 bases and J by 0 bases, with 13 bases between. The CDR3 is CASSVGHLANYGYTF. The CDR3, as DNA: TGTGCCAGCAGCGTCGGACACTTAGCTAACTATGGCTACACCTTC.

To note about this clonotype: A clone one base away is much larger, so this may be a read error. This chain joins TRBV7-9 and TRBJ2-7, with D perhaps TRBD2 (5 bases). The CDR3 consists of 16 residues. The germline V gene has CDR1 SEHNR and CDR2 FQNEAQ (reference sequence). CDR3 DNA: TGTGCCAGCAGCTCTGGTGGGAGCGGACTCTCCTACGAGCGGTACTTC. As protein: CASSSGGSGLSYERYF. The full variable domain, completed using reference TRBV7-9 and TRBJ2-7, is DTGVSQNPRHKITKRGQNVTFRCDPISEHNRLYWYRQTLGQGPEFLTYFQNEAQLEKSRLLSDRFSAERPKGSFSTLEIQRTEQGDSAMYLCASSSGGSGLSYERYFGPGTRLTVT.

This clonotype was seen repeatedly, ten times or more. The chain combines TRBV18 with TRBJ2-1; 10 bases agree with TRBD2. The germline gives CDR1 KGHSH, CDR2 LQKENI. This CDR3 comprises 15 residues. V was clipped by 6 bases and J by 7 bases; unmatched bases: 9. The CDR3: CASSLSSGSMNEQFF. The DNA of the CDR3 is TGTGCCAGCTCCTTATCTAGCGGGAGTATGAATGAGCAGTTCTTC.

This chain uses TRBV19 with TRBJ2-1; 8 bases align to TRBD2. Germline V lookup: CDR1 LNHDA, CDR2 SQIVND (reference sequence). The CDR3 totals 16 residues. Trimming took 7 bases from V and 5 from J; bases not matched to a gene: 13. CDR3 protein: CASMGWAGGTHNEQFF. The CDR3 nucleotides are TGTGCCAGTATGGGGTGGGCGGGAGGTACCCACAATGAGCAGTTCTTC. The full variable domain, with the rest looked up from reference TRBV19 and TRBJ2-1, is DGGITQSPKYLFRKEGQNVTLSCEQNLNHDAMYWYRQDPGQGLRLIYYSQIVNDFQKGDIAEGYSVSREKKESFPLTVTSAQKNPTAFYLCASMGWAGGTHNEQFFGPGTRLTVL.

The rearrangement joins TRBV5-1 to TRBJ2-5; D is possibly TRBD1 or TRBD2 (5 bases each). V lost 1 base to trimming and J lost 1 base, with 11 bases between them. CDR1 and CDR2 (germline): SGHRS, YFSETQ. The CDR3 sequence is 15 residues long. The CDR3 DNA reads as TGCGCCAGCAGCTTGAATCCGGGGACCCAAGAGACCCAGTACTTC. Protein: CASSLNPGTQETQYF.

This chain connects TRBV6-1 to TRBJ2-7; tentative D call: TRBD2 (6 bases). This CDR3 comprises 15 residues. Germline V gene data show CDR1 as MNHNS and CDR2 as SASEGT. V lost 6 bases and J 6 bases, leaving 21 bases between the germline ends. The CDR3 coding sequence is TGTGCCAGCAGCGGTTCGGGTCGTGGGGGGACCGAGCAGTACTTC. It specifies CASSGSGRGGTEQYF.

This clonotype was counted at least ten times. The genes are TRBV12-5 and TRBJ2-7; D not certain. Looked up from germline, CDR1 is LGHNT and CDR2 is FRNRAP. V was clipped by 1 base and J by 4 bases, with 11 bases between them. The CDR3 covers 14 residues. The CDR3 spells CASGLGSITYEQYF. In DNA, the CDR3 is TGTGCTAGTGGTTTGGGATCAATAACGTACGAGCAGTACTTC.

Ten or more counts support this clonotype. The chain has TRBV28 and TRBJ2-1, with 7 bases aligning to TRBD1. V dropped 5 bases and J dropped 6; count of bases not matched to a gene: 10. CDR3 length equals 15 residues. The germline V gene encodes CDR1 MDHEN and CDR2 SYDVKM. The CDR3 loop is CASSPRRQGSNEQFF. Written as DNA, the CDR3 is TGTGCCAGCAGTCCCCGTCGACAGGGATCCAATGAGCAGTTCTTC.

This clonotype came up many times. The chain has TRBV7-9 and TRBJ2-1, with TRBD1 as a possible D gene (5 bases). This CDR3 is 14 amino acids long. V dropped 7 bases and J dropped 10 bases, with 20 bases sitting between them. Germline CDR1 and CDR2: SEHNR and FQNEAQ (reference sequence). The CDR3 DNA reads TGTGCCAGCACCCCATGGGGCCCGAGAGCGGAGCAGTTCTTC. It yields the protein CASTPWGPRAEQFF.

This clonotype has a handful of counts. The rearrangement links TRBV9 to TRBJ2-7; D is unclear. This CDR3 has 13 residues. V shed 0 bases and J shed 2 bases, with 6 bases lying between them. The germline V gene encodes CDR1 SGDLS and CDR2 YYNGEE. CDR3 residues: CASSVGDAYEQYF. Here the CDR3 DNA reads TGTGCCAGCAGCGTAGGGGATGCCTACGAGCAGTACTTC.

Remarks on this clonotype: This may stem from a read error, because a much larger clone lies one nucleotide away. V gene TRBV28 combines with J gene TRBJ2-7, with 10 bases matching TRBD2. Germline-derived CDR1 and CDR2 are MDHEN and SYDVKM. The trim removed 8 bases at V and 3 bases at J, leaving 10 bases unmatched. The CDR3 extends over 15 amino acids. The CDR3 reads CASRPWGLALYEQYF. The CDR3 DNA sequence: TGTGCCAGCCGACCGTGGGGACTAGCGCTCTACGAGCAGTACTTC.

This clonotype was recorded at least ten times. The chain carries TRBV2 and TRBJ2-3; D is perhaps TRBD2 (5 bases). With 5 bases removed from V and 6 bases from J, the gap between germline ends came to 9 bases. The CDR3 length is 12 residues. From germline, CDR1 is SNHLY and CDR2 FYNNEI. The CDR3 protein is CASSSSLDTQYF. The CDR3 DNA is TGTGCCAGCAGTTCTAGCTTGGATACGCAGTATTTT.

This clonotype has more than one count but fewer than ten. This sequence joins TRBV5-1 and TRBJ2-2; TRBD2 matches at 12 bases. The CDR3 covers 18 residues. CDR1 and CDR2 (germline): SGHRS, YFSETQ. V trimming: 4 bases; J trimming: 6 bases; junction bases outside the gene matches: 13. Here the CDR3 DNA reads TGCGCCAGCAGCCCACAAAATCAGAGACTAGCGGGAGCCGGGGAGCTGTTTTTT. Its protein product is CASSPQNQRLAGAGELFF.

This clonotype was counted only a few times. The chain couples TRBV29-1 to TRBJ1-2; a weak D match, TRBD1 (5 bases). Germline loops: CDR1 SQVTM, CDR2 ANQGSEA. V was shortened by 0 bases and J by 5 bases, with 19 bases between the two germline ends. The CDR3 spans 16 residues. Written as DNA, the CDR3 is TGCAGCGTTGAAGACACAGGACACCCGCGGGGGTATGGCTACACCTTC. This translates into CSVEDTGHPRGYGYTF.

As concerns this clonotype: A clone one base away is much larger, so this may be a read error. This chain connects TRBV20-1 to TRBJ1-1; D might be TRBD1 (5 bases). Trimming took 3 bases from V and 0 from J, leaving 11 bases between them. CDR1 is DFQATT, CDR2 SNEGSKA, per germline (reference sequence). The CDR3 extends over 14 amino acids. For the CDR3, the DNA is TGCAGTGCTAGCGAGGAGGGGATGAACACTGAAGCTTTCTTT. It codes for CSASEEGMNTEAFF.